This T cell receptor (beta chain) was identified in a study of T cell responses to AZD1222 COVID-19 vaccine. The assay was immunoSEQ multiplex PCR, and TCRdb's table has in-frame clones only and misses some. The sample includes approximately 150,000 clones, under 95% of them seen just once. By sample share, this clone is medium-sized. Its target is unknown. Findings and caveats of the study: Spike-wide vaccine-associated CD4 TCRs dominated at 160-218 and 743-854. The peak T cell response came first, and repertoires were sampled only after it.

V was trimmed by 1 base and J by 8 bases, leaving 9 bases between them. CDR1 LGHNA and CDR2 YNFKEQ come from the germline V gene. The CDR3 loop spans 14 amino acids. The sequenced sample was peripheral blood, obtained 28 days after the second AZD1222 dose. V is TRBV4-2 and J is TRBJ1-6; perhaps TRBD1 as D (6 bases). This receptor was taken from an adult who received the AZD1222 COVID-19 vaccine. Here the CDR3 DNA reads TGTGCCAGCAGCCAAGGGACAGAGTATTCACCCCTCCACTTT. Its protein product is CASSQGTEYSPLHF.